This TCR beta chain is drawn from a study of technical replicates of blood from several donors. Profiled with immunoSEQ multiplex PCR; TCRdb holds only in-frame clones, not every one. The sample holds about 84,000 clones, under 95% seen once. The TCR was taken from a human donor in good health. Sequencing used T cells isolated from PBMCs.

CDR3 in amino acids: CASSSTGTASEQYF. CDR3 nucleotides: TGCGCCAGCAGCTCCACGGGGACAGCCTCCGAGCAGTACTTC. V usage is TRBV5-1 and J usage is TRBJ2-7; TRBD1 matches at 7 bases. V was pared by 3 bases and J by 6 bases, with 9 bases of the junction left unmatched. CDR3 length: 14 residues. Germline loops: CDR1 SGHRS, CDR2 YFSETQ.